This paragraph reports one TCR delta chain. As yet, its antigen is unknown. The CDR3 is 23 residues long. V was clipped by 0 bases and J by 0 bases; unmatched bases: 21. Germline V gene sequence: CDR1 TSWWSYY, CDR2 QGS. The sample belongs to a study of Vδ1+ human thymocytes. RNA was extracted from the cells and then reverse transcribed. The CDR3 regions were amplified by multiplex PCR from V-gene primers to a constant-region primer. TCRdb reprocessed the multiplex PCR reads using CATT. The sample includes roughly 55,000 delta-chain clones, about a sixth of them seen just once. Study results and limitations: Unexpected Vdelta2 sequences could cause misinterpretation of bulk repertoire data. Thymic delta-chain repertoires held roughly 19% Vdelta2 sequences and few Vdelta3, despite high sort purity. Highly polyclonal TRG and TRD repertoires with Gaussian CDR3 length distributions appeared in thymus.

The origin of this receptor is a boy in the first two years of life who had congenital heart surgery. V and J are TRDV1 and TRDJ1; 11 bases align to TRDD3. Sequenced material: Vdelta1+ gamma-delta thymocytes from the thymus. This sample's subset: FACS-sorted CD3+ TCRalphabeta- TCRVdelta1+ TCRVdelta2- thymocytes. The CDR3 region is CALGELVSLSKTWGIQNTDKLIF. The CDR3, as DNA: TGTGCTCTTGGGGAACTAGTCTCCTTATCCAAGACCTGGGGGATACAGAACACCGATAAACTCATCTTT.